The clone carrying this TCR beta chain was picked up a small number of times. Germline V CDR1 and CDR2: MNHNS, SASEGT. V gave up 2 bases and J gave up 4 bases; unmatched junction bases: 9. The CDR3 runs 16 residues. This sample was included in a study of control samples from healthy donors and cancer patients. This table comes from immunoSEQ multiplex PCR, and its TCRdb copy is limited to in-frame clones, with some not included. The sample yields 400,000 to 450,000 clones, approximately 92% seen once. Sequencing was performed on PBMCs. This chain uses TRBV6-1 with TRBJ1-2; 8 bases map to TRBD1. The source is a man aged 35 to 55 with head and neck cancer. In DNA, the CDR3 is TGTGCCAGCAGTGAACGGACAGGGTTTTCCTCCTATGGCTACACCTTC. It specifies CASSERTGFSSYGYTF.